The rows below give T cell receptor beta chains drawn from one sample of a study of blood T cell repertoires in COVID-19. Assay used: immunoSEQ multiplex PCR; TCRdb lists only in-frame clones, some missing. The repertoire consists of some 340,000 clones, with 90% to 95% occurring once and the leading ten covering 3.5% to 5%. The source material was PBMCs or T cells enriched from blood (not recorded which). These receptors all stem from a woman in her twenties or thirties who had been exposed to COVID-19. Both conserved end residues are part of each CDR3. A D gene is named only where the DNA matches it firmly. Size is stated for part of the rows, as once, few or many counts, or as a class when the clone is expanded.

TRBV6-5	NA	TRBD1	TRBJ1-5	CASSQGVSGNQPQHF	TGTGCCAGTTCGCAGGGGGTCTCAGGCAATCAGCCCCAGCATTTT
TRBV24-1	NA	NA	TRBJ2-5	CATSDTGLGIQETQYF	TGTGCCACCAGTGACACAGGGTTAGGTATCCAAGAGACCCAGTACTTC
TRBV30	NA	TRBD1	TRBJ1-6	CAWRGTAGSSYNSPLHF	TGTGCCTGGAGGGGGACAGCTGGGAGCTCCTATAATTCACCCCTCCACTTT
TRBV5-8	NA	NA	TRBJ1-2	CASSLGPGYGYTF	TGTGCCAGCAGCTTGGGACCGGGCTATGGCTACACCTTC
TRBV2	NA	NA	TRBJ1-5	CASSEERGGPSNQPQHF	TGTGCCAGCAGTGAAGAGAGGGGGGGGCCCAGCAATCAGCCCCAGCATTTT
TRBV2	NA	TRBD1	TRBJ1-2	CASSSRDRVDGYTF	TGTGCCAGCAGTTCCCGGGACAGGGTAGATGGCTACACCTTC
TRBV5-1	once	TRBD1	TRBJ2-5	CASSLRQGAVGQETQYF	TGCGCCAGCAGCTTGCGTCAGGGGGCAGTTGGTCAAGAGACCCAGTACTTC
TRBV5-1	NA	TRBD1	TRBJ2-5	CAKEDRGLGETQYF	TGCGCCAAAGAGGACAGGGGGCTGGGAGAGACCCAGTACTTC
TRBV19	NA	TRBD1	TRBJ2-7	CASSVPGQGSYEQYF	TGTGCCAGTAGTGTACCGGGACAGGGATCCTACGAGCAGTACTTC
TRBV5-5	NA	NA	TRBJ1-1	CASSFSLVRVTEAFF	TGTGCCAGCAGCTTTTCCTTGGTTCGCGTCACTGAAGCTTTCTTT
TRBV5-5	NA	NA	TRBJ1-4	CASSLQANEKLFF	TGTGCCAGCAGTTTACAGGCTAATGAAAAACTGTTTTTT
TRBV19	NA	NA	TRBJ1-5	CASTSAGASNQPQHF	TGTGCCTCTACCTCGGCAGGGGCCAGCAATCAGCCCCAGCATTTT
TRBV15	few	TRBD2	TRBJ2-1	CATSNLAGTSYNEQFF	TGTGCCACCAGCAATCTAGCGGGCACTTCCTACAATGAGCAGTTCTTC
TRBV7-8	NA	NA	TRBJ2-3	CASSPNTQFSSGDTQYF	TGTGCCAGCAGTCCAAATACCCAATTTTCTTCAGGGGATACGCAGTATTTT
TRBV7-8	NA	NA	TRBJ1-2	CASSNRPMQVYGYTF	TGTGCCAGCAGCAATCGACCCATGCAGGTCTATGGCTACACCTTC
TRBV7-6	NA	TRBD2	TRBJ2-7	CASSATSGEAEQYF	TGTGCCAGCAGCGCGACTAGCGGGGAGGCCGAGCAGTACTTC
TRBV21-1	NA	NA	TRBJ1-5	CASSKESGDRSFYQPQHF	TGTGCCAGCAGCAAAGAGTCGGGGGACCGTTCTTTCTATCAGCCCCAGCATTTT
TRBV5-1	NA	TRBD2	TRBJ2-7	CASSHRQGPRTSGVPTYEQYF	TGCGCCAGCAGCCATAGACAGGGGCCCAGGACTAGCGGGGTTCCAACCTACGAGCAGTACTTC
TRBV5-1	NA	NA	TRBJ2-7	CASSFTGLKSYEQYF	TGCGCCAGCAGCTTCACAGGGCTCAAATCCTACGAGCAGTACTTC
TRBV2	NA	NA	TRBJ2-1	CASSEALPISYNEQFF	TGTGCCAGCAGTGAAGCGCTCCCTATTTCCTACAATGAGCAGTTCTTC
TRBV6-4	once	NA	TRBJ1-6	CASSDSLRNSPLHF	TGTGCCAGCAGTGACTCTCTTCGGAATTCACCCCTCCACTTT
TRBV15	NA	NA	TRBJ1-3	CATSRDRGGGGNTIYF	TGTGCCACCAGCAGAGATAGGGGGGGAGGAGGAAACACCATATATTTT
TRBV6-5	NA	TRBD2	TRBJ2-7	CASSYAGGAYEQYF	TGTGCCAGCAGTTATGCGGGGGGCGCCTACGAGCAGTACTTC
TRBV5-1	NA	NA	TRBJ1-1	CASSPRQTNTEAFF	TGCGCCAGCAGCCCGAGACAGACGAACACTGAAGCTTTCTTT
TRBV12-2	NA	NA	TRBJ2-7	CASRLPGLRNYEQYF	TGTGCAAGTCGCTTGCCGGGACTACGCAACTACGAGCAGTACTTC
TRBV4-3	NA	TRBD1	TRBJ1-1	CASTETTGGVEAFF	TGCGCCAGCACCGAGACTACAGGGGGTGTCGAAGCTTTCTTT
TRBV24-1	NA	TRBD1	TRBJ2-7	CATSDLQGHEQYF	TGTGCCACCAGTGATCTACAGGGGCACGAGCAGTACTTC
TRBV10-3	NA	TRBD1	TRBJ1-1	CAISDRTGNTEAFF	TGTGCCATCAGTGACAGGACAGGGAACACTGAAGCTTTCTTT
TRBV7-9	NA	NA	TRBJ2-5	CASSFPLSETQYF	TGTGCCAGCAGCTTTCCTTTGAGCGAGACCCAGTACTTC
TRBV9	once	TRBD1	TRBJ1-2	CASSADRVSYYGYTF	TGTGCCAGCAGCGCGGACAGGGTATCTTACTATGGCTACACCTTC
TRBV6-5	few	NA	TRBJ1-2	CASSYNIVKEDGYTF	TGTGCCAGCAGTTACAATATAGTGAAGGAGGATGGCTACACCTTC
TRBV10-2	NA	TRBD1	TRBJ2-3	CASKGDRARTNTQYF	TGCGCCAGCAAAGGGGACAGGGCACGCACAAATACGCAGTATTTT
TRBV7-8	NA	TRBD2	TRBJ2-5	CATRRLAGKTQYF	TGTGCCACCCGCCGGCTAGCGGGAAAGACCCAGTACTTC